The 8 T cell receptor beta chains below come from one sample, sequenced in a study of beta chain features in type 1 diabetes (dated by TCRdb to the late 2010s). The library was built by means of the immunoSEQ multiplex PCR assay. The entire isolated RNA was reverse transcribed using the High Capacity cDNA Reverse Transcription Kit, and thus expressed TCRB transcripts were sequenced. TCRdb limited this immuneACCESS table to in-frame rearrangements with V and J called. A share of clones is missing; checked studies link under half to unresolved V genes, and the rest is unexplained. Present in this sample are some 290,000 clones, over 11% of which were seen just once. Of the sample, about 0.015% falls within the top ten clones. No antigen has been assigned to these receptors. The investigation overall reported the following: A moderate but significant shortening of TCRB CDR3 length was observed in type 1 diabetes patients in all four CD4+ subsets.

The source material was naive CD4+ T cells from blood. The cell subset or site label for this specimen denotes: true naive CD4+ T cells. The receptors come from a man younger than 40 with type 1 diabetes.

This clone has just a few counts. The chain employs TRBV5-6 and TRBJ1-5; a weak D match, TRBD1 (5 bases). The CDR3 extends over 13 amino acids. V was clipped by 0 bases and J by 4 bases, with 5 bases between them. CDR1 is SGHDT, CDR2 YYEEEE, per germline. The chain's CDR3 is CASSLGQNQPQHF. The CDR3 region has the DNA TGTGCCAGCAGCTTGGGACAGAATCAGCCCCAGCATTTT.

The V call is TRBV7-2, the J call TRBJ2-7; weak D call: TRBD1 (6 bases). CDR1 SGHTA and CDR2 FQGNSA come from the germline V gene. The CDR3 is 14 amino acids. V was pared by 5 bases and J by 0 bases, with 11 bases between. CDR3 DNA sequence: TGTGCCAGCAGCCCGAGACAGGCCTCCTACGAGCAGTACTTC. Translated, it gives CASSPRQASYEQYF.

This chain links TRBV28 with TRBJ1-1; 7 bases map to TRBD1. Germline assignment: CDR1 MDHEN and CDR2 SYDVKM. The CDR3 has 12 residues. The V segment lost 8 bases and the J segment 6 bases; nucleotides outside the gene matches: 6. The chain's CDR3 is CASLRGRAEAFF. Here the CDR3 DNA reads TGTGCCAGCCTAAGGGGGCGGGCTGAAGCTTTCTTT. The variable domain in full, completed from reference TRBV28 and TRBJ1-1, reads DVKVTQSSRYLVKRTGEKVFLECVQDMDHENMFWYRQDPGLGLRLIYFSYDVKMKEKGDIPEGYSVSREKKERFSLILESASTNQTSMYLCASLRGRAEAFFGQGTRLTVV.

DNA for the CDR3: TGTGCCAGCAGCTTTGGCCCCACCGGGAAGTTCTTC. Its translation: CASSFGPTGKFF. V is TRBV7-3 and J is TRBJ2-1; perhaps TRBD2 as D (5 bases). There are 12 residues in the CDR3. Germline V lookup: CDR1 SGHTA, CDR2 FQGTGA. V was cut by 3 bases and J by 14 bases, with 14 bases left in between.

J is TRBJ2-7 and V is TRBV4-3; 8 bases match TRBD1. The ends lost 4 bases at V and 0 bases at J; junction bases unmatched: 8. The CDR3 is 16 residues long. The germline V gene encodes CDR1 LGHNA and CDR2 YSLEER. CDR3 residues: CASSRNTGGSSYEQYF. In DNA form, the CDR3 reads TGCGCCAGCAGCCGGAATACAGGGGGTAGCTCCTACGAGCAGTACTTC.

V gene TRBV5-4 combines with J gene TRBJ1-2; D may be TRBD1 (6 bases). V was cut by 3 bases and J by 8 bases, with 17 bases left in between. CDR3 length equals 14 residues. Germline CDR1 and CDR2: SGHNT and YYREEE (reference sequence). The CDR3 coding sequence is TGTGCCAGCAGCTCCCGGCGGACAGAGGGAGGCTACACCTTC. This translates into CASSSRRTEGGYTF.

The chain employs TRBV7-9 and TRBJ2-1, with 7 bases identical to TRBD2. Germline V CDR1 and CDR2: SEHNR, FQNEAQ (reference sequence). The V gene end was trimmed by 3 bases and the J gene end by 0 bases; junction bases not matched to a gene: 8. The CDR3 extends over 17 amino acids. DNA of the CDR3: TGTGCCAGCAGCTTCAGTGGAGCGGGGAGCTCCTACAATGAGCAGTTCTTC. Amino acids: CASSFSGAGSSYNEQFF.

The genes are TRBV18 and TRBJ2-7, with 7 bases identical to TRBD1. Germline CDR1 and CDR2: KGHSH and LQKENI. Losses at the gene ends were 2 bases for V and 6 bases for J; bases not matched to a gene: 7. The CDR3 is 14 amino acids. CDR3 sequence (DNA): TGTGCCAGCTCACCAAACAGGGGCCCGGGCGAGCAGTACTTC. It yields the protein CASSPNRGPGEQYF.